This T cell receptor beta chain derives from a study of regulatory T cells in long-lasting Graves disease. Across the whole study: For under 3 months, newly diagnosed Graves' patients had been taking antithyroid drugs. General observations from the study: Among persistent patients, a larger number of public clonotypes were shared (about 2,700) than among newly diagnosed patients (about 1,000).

V was cut by 5 bases and J by 4 bases, with 11 bases left in between. CDR1 is LNHNV and CDR2 is YYDKDF in the germline V gene (reference sequence). There are 13 residues in the CDR3. This clonotype was seen many times. Its antigen is unidentified. Time point denoted: newly diagnosed GD, antithyroid drugs for less than 3 months. RNA from PBMCs was the source of the TCR library. Relying on iRepertoire HTBI primers and Arm-PCR of CDR3 regions, the team built TCR beta libraries. Using its own MiXCR run on the multiplex PCR reads, TCRdb lists one record per CDR3 protein. The sample lists approximately 540,000 distinct CDR3 sequences, about 12% occurring once. These data were likewise used in another study, on T cells in Graves' hyperthyroidism and ophthalmopathy. This second study notes: A model of 13 V-J pairs discriminated ophthalmopathy from stable hyperthyroidism.

The chain is built from TRBV15 and TRBJ2-5; D gene ambiguous. Sequenced here: peripheral blood mononuclear cells (PBMCs), sampled at new diagnosis, from a patient treated with antithyroid drugs. This receptor was taken from a woman under 40 with Graves disease. CDR3 coding DNA: TGTGCCACCAGCCAAGGCGAAGGAGAGACCCAGTACTTC. This sequence encodes CATSQGEGETQYF.